The 14 T cell receptor beta chains reported below all come from one sample, sequenced in a study of STAT5B mutations in CD4+ large granular lymphocyte leukemia. Measured with immunoSEQ multiplex PCR; TCRdb has only the in-frame clones, and not every one. Counted here are thousands of clones, about 90% occurring once; the ten biggest clones make up approximately 53%. Sequencing used PBMCs. These receptors were obtained from a woman aged 70 to 79 with CD4+ T-cell large granular lymphocyte leukemia.

This chain connects TRBV1 to TRBJ2-2; TRBD2 reflects the table's D call only, with no check against the DNA. TRBV1 is termed a pseudogene. There are 19 residues in the CDR3. In nucleotides, the CDR3 is TGCACCAGCAGCCAACGAATTCTAGCGGGGGGGCCGAACACCGGGGAGCTGTTTTTT. This sequence encodes CTSSQRILAGGPNTGELFF.

Here the CDR3 reads CASSPQGMRNSPLHF. In nucleotides, the CDR3 is TGTGCCAGCAGCCCACAGGGGATGAGGAATTCACCCCTCCACTTT. This chain links TRBV2 with TRBJ1-6; 7 bases agree with TRBD1. CDR3 length equals 15 residues. The junction had 9 bases not matched to a gene; V was cut back by 6 bases and J by 7 bases. From germline, CDR1 is SNHLY and CDR2 FYNNEI.

The chain links TRBV27 to TRBJ2-1; TRBD1 aligns across 7 bases. This CDR3 contains 12 residues. The germline V gene encodes CDR1 MNHEY and CDR2 SMNVEV (reference sequence). V trimming: 4 bases; J trimming: 7 bases; junction bases outside the gene matches: 1. CDR3 DNA: TGTGCCAGCAGTTCACAGGGGAATGAGCAGTTCTTC. Residues: CASSSQGNEQFF.

The chain has TRBV19 and TRBJ2-4; 10 bases are a match to TRBD1. Germline V gene sequence: CDR1 LNHDA, CDR2 SQIVND (reference sequence). The V segment lost 6 bases and the J segment 1 base; nucleotides outside the gene matches: 0. The CDR3 covers 14 residues. CDR3 nucleotides: TGTGCCAGTAGGGGACAGGGGGCCAAAAACATTCAGTACTTC. It yields the protein CASRGQGAKNIQYF.

The chain links TRBV7-2 to TRBJ2-5; D perhaps matches TRBD1 (6 bases). The germline gives CDR1 SGHTA, CDR2 FQGNSA. The CDR3 covers 14 residues. The V and J ends lost 4 bases and 1 base respectively, with 10 bases between them. CDR3 sequence reads: CASSSQGLQETQYF. The CDR3 DNA sequence: TGTGCCAGCAGCTCCCAGGGGCTCCAAGAGACCCAGTACTTC. Combining the CDR3 with reference TRBV7-2 and TRBJ2-5 gives the whole variable domain GAGVSQSPSNKVTEKGKDVELRCDPISGHTALYWYRQSLGQGLEFLIYFQGNSAPDKSGLPSDRFSAERTGGSVSTLTIQRTQQEDSAVYLCASSSQGLQETQYFGPGTRLLVL.

The chain is built from TRBV9 and TRBJ2-3; D is possibly TRBD2 (6 bases). The germline V gene has CDR1 SGDLS and CDR2 YYNGEE. The CDR3 has 16 residues. Trimming cost V 4 bases and J 3 bases, with 18 bases left between them. The CDR3 DNA sequence: TGTGCCAGCAGCCTTACGCCGGGAGAGGCAACAGATACGCAGTATTTT. Translated: CASSLTPGEATDTQYF.

Only a few counts were recorded for this clone. The chain carries TRBV6-1 and TRBJ2-7; D ambiguous. Looked up from germline, CDR1 is MNHNS and CDR2 is SASEGT. The length of the CDR3 is 15 residues. Trimming took 2 bases from V and 2 from J, leaving 13 bases between them. The CDR3 DNA reads as TGTGCCAGCAGTGAATTCATACTGACTGCCTACGAGCAGTACTTC. Translated, it gives CASSEFILTAYEQYF.

The rearrangement joins TRBV21-1 to TRBJ1-5. TRBV21-1 is deemed a pseudogene. The CDR3 is 17 amino acids. The CDR3 protein is CASSARRRGRSNQPQHF. The DNA for the CDR3 is TGTGCCAGCAGCGCCCGAAGGAGGGGCCGTAGCAATCAGCCCCAGCATTTT.

The chain employs TRBV2 and TRBJ2-5; D gene unclear. Germline V gene lookup returns CDR1 SNHLY and CDR2 FYNNEI. The V end lost 6 bases, the J end lost 6 bases, and 5 bases lay between the germline ends. The CDR3 loop spans 10 amino acids. The CDR3 is CASREKTQYF. The CDR3, as DNA: TGTGCCAGCAGGGAGAAGACCCAGTACTTC.

The V gene is TRBV4-1, the J gene TRBJ2-2; 9 bases are a match to TRBD1. CDR3 size: 16 residues. Germline CDR1 reads MGHRA; CDR2 reads YSYEKL. With 3 bases clipped from V and 5 bases from J, the junction kept 7 bases outside the gene matches. CDR3 coding DNA: TGCGCCAGCAGCCAGGGAAACAGGGGGCAGACCGGGGAGCTGTTTTTT. This sequence encodes CASSQGNRGQTGELFF.

The J gene is TRBJ1-1, the V gene TRBV20-1, with D hard to call. The CDR3 has 11 residues. Per the germline V gene, CDR1 is DFQATT and CDR2 is SNEGSKA (reference sequence). V dropped 5 bases and J dropped 5 bases, with 9 bases sitting between them. The CDR3 nucleotides read TGCAGTGCTCCCAAAGGGACTGAAGCTTTCTTT. Encoded protein: CSAPKGTEAFF.

The chain has TRBV27 and TRBJ1-2; no clear D gene. Between the trimmed V and J ends, which lost 1 base and 4 bases, there was a span of 13 bases. This CDR3 is built from 15 residues. Germline CDR1 and CDR2: MNHEY and SMNVEV (reference sequence). The CDR3 DNA is TGTGCCAGCAGTTTATATGGCAGCTCGAGCTATGGCTACACCTTC. Its translation: CASSLYGSSSYGYTF.

This clone was detected only once. The chain combines TRBV6-5 with TRBJ2-1; 11 bases fit TRBD1. CDR3 size: 16 residues. Trimming at V came to 0 bases and at J to 8 bases, leaving 6 bases not matched to a gene. CDR1 is MNHEY, CDR2 SVGAGI, per germline. The CDR3 spells CASSYSTDRGLDEQFF. CDR3 nucleotides: TGTGCCAGCAGTTACTCGACGGACAGGGGGCTAGATGAGCAGTTCTTC.

V gene TRBV27 combines with J gene TRBJ1-2; D is unresolved. This CDR3 contains 14 residues. Germline CDR1 and CDR2: MNHEY and SMNVEV (reference sequence). Trimming shortened V by 3 bases and J by 3 bases, and 11 bases separated the two germline ends. The CDR3 sequence is CASSLRPGDYGYTF. As DNA, the CDR3 is TGTGCCAGCAGTTTGAGGCCAGGAGACTATGGCTACACCTTC.